This TCR beta chain was profiled in a study of cytomegalovirus exposure and HLA in healthy donors. Vbeta (60) and Jbeta (13) primers were used in the PCR. Some clones are missing from TCRdb's copy, which holds only in-frame ones; the method was immunoSEQ multiplex PCR. The data contain 85,000 to 120,000 clones, around 71% of them singletons. V was pared by 1 base and J by 5 bases, with 18 bases between. The CDR3 spans 16 residues. Germline-derived CDR1 and CDR2 are LNHNV and YYDKDF (reference sequence). Study results and caveats: After further analysis at a later stage, 16,951 TCR beta sequences were associated with HLA alleles at 0.05 false discovery rate. A later analysis found that most CMV-associated TCR beta chains appeared HLA-restricted.

About this clone itself: Its antigen remains unknown.

Sequencing was done on a sample of PBMCs. The sequence was obtained from a boy aged 5-17 years in good health and CMV-seronegative. The gene calls are TRBV15 and TRBJ2-7; D not resolved. CDR3 region: CATSRVSGYLSHEQYF. CDR3 bases: TGTGCCACCAGCAGAGTCTCAGGCTACCTTTCACACGAGCAGTACTTC.